Listed here are 7 T cell receptor beta chains from one sample, sequenced in a study of blood T cells in healthy people across ages. Combining a sample-barcoded 5' primer with a J-beta primer mix, a second PCR ran for 7 to 11 cycles. TCRdb itself ran the 5' RACE reads through MiXCR, one entry per CDR3 protein. The sample records 1.5 million to 2 million distinct CDR3 sequences, roughly 28% being singletons. Input material: blood. The receptors were sampled from a young woman in good health.

This clonotype was detected ten times or more. The chain has TRBV5-6 and TRBJ2-7, with D possibly being TRBD2 (5 bases). From germline, CDR1 is SGHDT and CDR2 YYEEEE. The CDR3 contains 11 residues. The ends were cut back, 4 bases at V and 7 bases at J, with 9 bases in the middle. The DNA for the CDR3 is TGTGCCAGCAGCGGACTTTCGGAGCAGTACTTC. Translation: CASSGLSEQYF.

The rearrangement uses TRBV12-3 or TRBV12-4 and TRBJ2-5; D gene uncertain. The CDR3 has 13 residues. V lost 2 bases, J lost 11 bases, and 15 bases lay in between. CDR3 protein: CASSLKGFHEQYF. The CDR3 region has the DNA TGTGCCAGCAGTTTAAAGGGATTCCATGAGCAGTACTTC.

The table lists this clonotype with many counts. The junction and the germline gene differ at one end; a read error may be behind it. V is TRBV24-1 and J is TRBJ2-1; 12 bases fit TRBD2. Germline V gene data show CDR1 as KGHDR and CDR2 as SFDVKD. The CDR3 loop spans 13 amino acids. In DNA form, the CDR3 reads TGTGCCGCCAGGACTAGCGGGGCCCATGAGCAGTTCTTC. It codes for CAARTSGAHEQFF.

In its sample, this clonotype was seen many times. V usage is TRBV15 and J usage is TRBJ2-1, with 9 nucleotides matching TRBD1. Germline CDR1 reads LNHNV; CDR2 reads YYDKDF (reference sequence). This CDR3 is built from 15 residues. J lost 3 bases, V lost 2 bases, and 2 bases had no gene match. The CDR3 bases are TGTGCCACCAGCAGATGGGACAGGGACTACAATGAGCAGTTCTTC. Protein: CATSRWDRDYNEQFF.

This clonotype was detected only a few times. The chain is built from TRBV9 and TRBJ2-3; D may be TRBD1 or TRBD2 (5 bases each). The germline V gene encodes CDR1 SGDLS and CDR2 YYNGEE. The CDR3 sequence is 16 residues long. Trimming took off 0 bases at V and 1 base at J, with 12 bases between the two ends. CDR3 nucleotide sequence: TGTGCCAGCAGCGTAGGAGGGGTCTTGGGCACAGATACGCAGTATTTT. It yields the protein CASSVGGVLGTDTQYF.

In this sample, this clonotype turned up many times. This sequence joins TRBV20-1 and TRBJ2-7; the D gene is possibly TRBD2 (5 bases). The J call may be wrong; the DNA end is better matched by TRBJ2-5. The germline V gene has CDR1 DFQATT and CDR2 SNEGSKA (reference sequence). The CDR3 extends over 13 amino acids. CDR3 loop: CSAKPASMETQYF. Written as DNA, the CDR3 is TGCAGTGCGAAACCGGCTAGCATGGAGACCCAGTACTTC.

The CDR3 region is CASSDSGVNEQFF. As DNA, the CDR3 is TGTGCCAGCAGTGATTCAGGGGTGAATGAGCAGTTCTTC. This chain links TRBV25-1 with TRBJ2-1; D is perhaps TRBD1 (6 bases). Germline lookup yields CDR1 MGHDK and CDR2 SYGVNS. The CDR3 spans 13 residues. V lost 3 bases and J lost 7, with 10 bases in between.